This record looks at one TCR beta chain sequence and its context. CDR3 length: 14 residues. Between the trimmed V and J ends, which lost 7 bases and 2 bases, there was a span of 12 bases. Germline CDR1 is MNHNS and CDR2 is SASEGT. The protocol was immunoSEQ multiplex PCR, while the TCRdb copy is restricted to in-frame clones and leaves out a portion. The sample consists of about 61,000 clones, approximately 89% of them appearing once. The sample belongs to a study of technical replicates of blood from several donors. This TCR was sampled from a human donor in good health. Some clones in this sample may be carry-over from other donors' samples. The genes are TRBV6-1 and TRBJ1-5; D is undetermined. The sample comprised PBMCs. CDR3 sequence: CASISSFGNQPQHF. CDR3 coding DNA: TGTGCCAGCATATCCAGTTTTGGCAATCAGCCCCAGCATTTT.